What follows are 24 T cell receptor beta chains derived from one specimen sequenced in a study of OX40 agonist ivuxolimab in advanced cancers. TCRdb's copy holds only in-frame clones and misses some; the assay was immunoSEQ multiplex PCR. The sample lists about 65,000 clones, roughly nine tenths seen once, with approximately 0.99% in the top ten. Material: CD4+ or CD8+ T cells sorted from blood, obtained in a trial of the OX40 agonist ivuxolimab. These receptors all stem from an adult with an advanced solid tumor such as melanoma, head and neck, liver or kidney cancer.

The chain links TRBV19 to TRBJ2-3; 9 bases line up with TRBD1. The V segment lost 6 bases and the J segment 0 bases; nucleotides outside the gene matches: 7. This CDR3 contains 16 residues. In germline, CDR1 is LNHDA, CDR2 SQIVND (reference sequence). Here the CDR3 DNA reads TGTGCCAGTAGCGGACGGACAGGGGCCAGCACAGATACGCAGTATTTT. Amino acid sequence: CASSGRTGASTDTQYF.

The CDR3 coding sequence is TGTGCCAGCAGCTTAGGCTCAGTTTACAATGAGCAGTTCTTC. Its protein is CASSLGSVYNEQFF. This chain links TRBV11-3 with TRBJ2-1; no definite D call. CDR3 length equals 14 residues. V dropped 1 base and J dropped 4 bases, with 8 bases sitting between them. CDR1 and CDR2 (germline): SGHNT, YENEEA. The full variable domain, with the rest looked up from reference TRBV11-3 and TRBJ2-1, is EAGVVQSPRYKIIEKKQPVAFWCNPISGHNTLYWYLQNLGQGPELLIRYENEEAVDDSQLPKDRFSAERLKGVDSTLKIQPAELGDSAVYLCASSLGSVYNEQFFGPGTRLTVL.

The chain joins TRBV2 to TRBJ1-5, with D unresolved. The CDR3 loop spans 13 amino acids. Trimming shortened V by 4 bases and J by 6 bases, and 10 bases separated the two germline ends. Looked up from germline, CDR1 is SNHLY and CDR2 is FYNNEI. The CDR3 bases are TGTGCCAGCAGTGCTGACCGGCGTCAGCCCCAGCATTTT. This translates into CASSADRRQPQHF.

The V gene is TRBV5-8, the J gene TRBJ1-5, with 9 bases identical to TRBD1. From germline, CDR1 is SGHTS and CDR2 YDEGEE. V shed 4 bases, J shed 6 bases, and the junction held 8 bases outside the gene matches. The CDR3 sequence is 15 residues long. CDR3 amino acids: CASSRGQGVGQPQHF. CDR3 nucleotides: TGTGCCAGCAGCCGGGGACAGGGAGTGGGTCAGCCCCAGCATTTT.

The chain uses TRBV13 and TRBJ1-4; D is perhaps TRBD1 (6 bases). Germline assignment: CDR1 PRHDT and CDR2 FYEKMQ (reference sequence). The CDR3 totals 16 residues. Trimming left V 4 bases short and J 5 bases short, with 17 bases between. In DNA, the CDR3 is TGTGCCAGCAGCTACCATATCCAACAGGGAAATGAAAAACTGTTTTTT. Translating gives CASSYHIQQGNEKLFF.

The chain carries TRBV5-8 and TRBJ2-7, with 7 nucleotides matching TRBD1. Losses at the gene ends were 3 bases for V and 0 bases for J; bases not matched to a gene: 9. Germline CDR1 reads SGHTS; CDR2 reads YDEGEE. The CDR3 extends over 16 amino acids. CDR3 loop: CASSYTGVGISYEQYF. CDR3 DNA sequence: TGTGCCAGCAGCTACACAGGGGTAGGGATCTCCTACGAGCAGTACTTC.

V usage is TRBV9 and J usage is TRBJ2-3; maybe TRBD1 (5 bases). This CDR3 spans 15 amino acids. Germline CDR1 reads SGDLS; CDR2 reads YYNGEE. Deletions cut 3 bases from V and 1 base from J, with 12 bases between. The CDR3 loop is CASSGPTARTDTQYF. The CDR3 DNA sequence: TGTGCCAGCAGCGGCCCGACAGCCCGCACAGATACGCAGTATTTT.

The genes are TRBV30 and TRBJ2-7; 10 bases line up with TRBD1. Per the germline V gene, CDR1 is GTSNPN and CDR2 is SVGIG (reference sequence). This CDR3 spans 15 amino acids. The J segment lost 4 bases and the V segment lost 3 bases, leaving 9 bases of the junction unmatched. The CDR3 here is CAWRPTGTGVYEQYF. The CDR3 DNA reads TGTGCCTGGAGACCCACCGGGACAGGGGTTTACGAGCAGTACTTC.

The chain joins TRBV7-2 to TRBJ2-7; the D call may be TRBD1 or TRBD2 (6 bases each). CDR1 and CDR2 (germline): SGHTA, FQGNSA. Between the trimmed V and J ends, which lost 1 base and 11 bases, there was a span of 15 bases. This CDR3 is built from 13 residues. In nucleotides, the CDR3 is TGTGCCAGCAGCTTAGACTGGGGGGCGATGGAGTACTTC. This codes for CASSLDWGAMEYF.

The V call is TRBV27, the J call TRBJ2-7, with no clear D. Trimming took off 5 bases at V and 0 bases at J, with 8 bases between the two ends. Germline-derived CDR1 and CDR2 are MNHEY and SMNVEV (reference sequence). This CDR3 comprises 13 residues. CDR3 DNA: TGTGCCAGCAGTCTTTATCCCTCCTACGAGCAGTACTTC. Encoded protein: CASSLYPSYEQYF.

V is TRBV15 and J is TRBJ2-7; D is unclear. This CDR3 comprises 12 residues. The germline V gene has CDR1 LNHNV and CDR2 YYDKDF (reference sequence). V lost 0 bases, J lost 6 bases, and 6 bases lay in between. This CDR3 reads CATSREMGEQYF. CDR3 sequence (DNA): TGTGCCACCAGCAGAGAGATGGGCGAGCAGTACTTC.

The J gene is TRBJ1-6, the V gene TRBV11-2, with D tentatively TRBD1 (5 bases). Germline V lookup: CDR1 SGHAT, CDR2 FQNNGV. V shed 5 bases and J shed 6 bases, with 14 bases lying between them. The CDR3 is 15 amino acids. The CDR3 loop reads CASSPSVGANSPLHF. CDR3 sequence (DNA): TGTGCCAGCAGCCCCTCTGTAGGGGCTAATTCACCCCTCCACTTT.

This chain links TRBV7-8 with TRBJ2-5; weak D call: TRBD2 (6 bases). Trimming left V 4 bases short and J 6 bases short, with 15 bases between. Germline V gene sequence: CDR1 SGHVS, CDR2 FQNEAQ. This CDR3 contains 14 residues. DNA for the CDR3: TGTGCCAGCAGCTCGGGACTCCTACTCCAGACCCAGTACTTC. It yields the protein CASSSGLLLQTQYF.

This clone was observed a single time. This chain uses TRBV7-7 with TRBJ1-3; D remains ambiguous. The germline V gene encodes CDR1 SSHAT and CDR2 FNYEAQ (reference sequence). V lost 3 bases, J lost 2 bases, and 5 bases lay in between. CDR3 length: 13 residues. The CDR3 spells CASSLTTGNTIYF. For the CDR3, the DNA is TGTGCCAGCAGCTTGACAACTGGAAACACCATATATTTT.

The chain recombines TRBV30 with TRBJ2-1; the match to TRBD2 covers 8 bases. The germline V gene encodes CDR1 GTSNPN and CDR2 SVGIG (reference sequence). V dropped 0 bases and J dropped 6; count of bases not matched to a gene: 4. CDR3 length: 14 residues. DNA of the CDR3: TGTGCCTGGAGTGTAACTAGCGGATTCAATGAGCAGTTCTTC. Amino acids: CAWSVTSGFNEQFF. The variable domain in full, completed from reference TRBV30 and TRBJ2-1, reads SQTIHQWPATLVQPVGSPLSLECTVEGTSNPNLYWYRQAAGRGLQLLFYSVGIGQISSEVPQNLSASRPQDRQFILSSKKLLLSDSGFYLCAWSVTSGFNEQFFGPGTRLTVL.

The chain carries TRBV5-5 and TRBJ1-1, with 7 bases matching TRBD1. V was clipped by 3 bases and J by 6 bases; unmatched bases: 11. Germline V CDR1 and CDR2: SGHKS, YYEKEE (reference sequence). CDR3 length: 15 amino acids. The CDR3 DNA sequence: TGTGCCAGCAGCTGGCGACAGGGTGTGGGCCCTGAAGCTTTCTTT. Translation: CASSWRQGVGPEAFF.

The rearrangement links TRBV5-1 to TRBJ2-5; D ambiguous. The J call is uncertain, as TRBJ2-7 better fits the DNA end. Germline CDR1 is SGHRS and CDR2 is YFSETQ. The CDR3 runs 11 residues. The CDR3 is CASSAAYEQYF. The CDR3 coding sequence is TGCGCCAGCAGCGCAGCGTACGAGCAGTACTTC.

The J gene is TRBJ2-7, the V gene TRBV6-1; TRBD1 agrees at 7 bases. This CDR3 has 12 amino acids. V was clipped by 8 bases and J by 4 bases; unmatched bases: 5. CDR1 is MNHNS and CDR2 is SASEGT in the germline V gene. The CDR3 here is CASGRGSYEQYF. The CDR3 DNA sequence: TGTGCCAGCGGCAGGGGGTCGTACGAGCAGTACTTC.

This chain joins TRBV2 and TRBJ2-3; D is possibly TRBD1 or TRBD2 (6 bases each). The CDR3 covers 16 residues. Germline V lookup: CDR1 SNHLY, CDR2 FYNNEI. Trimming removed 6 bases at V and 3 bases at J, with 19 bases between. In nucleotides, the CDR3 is TGTGCCAGCAGCGAGTTGGGGGGCAGGGTAACAGATACGCAGTATTTT. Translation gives CASSELGGRVTDTQYF.

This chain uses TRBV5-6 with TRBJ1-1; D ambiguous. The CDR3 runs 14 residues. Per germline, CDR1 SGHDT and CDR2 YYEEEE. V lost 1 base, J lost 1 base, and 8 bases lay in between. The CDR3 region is CASSLQVRNTEAFF. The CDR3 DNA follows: TGTGCCAGCAGCTTGCAGGTCCGGAACACTGAAGCTTTCTTT.

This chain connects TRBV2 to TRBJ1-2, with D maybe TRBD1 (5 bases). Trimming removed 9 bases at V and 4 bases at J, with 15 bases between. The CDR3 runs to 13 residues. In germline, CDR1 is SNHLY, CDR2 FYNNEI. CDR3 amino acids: CARGDPGSYGYTF. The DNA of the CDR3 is TGTGCCAGGGGAGATCCAGGGAGCTATGGCTACACCTTC.

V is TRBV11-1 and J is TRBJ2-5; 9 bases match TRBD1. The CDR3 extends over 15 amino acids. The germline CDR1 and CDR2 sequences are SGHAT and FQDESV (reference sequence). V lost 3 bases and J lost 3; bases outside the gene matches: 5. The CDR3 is CASSLHRGQKETQYF. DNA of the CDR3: TGTGCCAGCAGCTTGCACAGGGGGCAAAAAGAGACCCAGTACTTC.

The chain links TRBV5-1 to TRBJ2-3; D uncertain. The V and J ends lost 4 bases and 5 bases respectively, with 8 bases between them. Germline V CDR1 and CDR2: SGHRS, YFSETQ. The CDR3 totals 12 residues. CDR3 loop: CASSRPLDTQYF. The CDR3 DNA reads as TGCGCCAGCAGCCGTCCTTTAGATACGCAGTATTTT. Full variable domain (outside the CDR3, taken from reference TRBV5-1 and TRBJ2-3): KAGVTQTPRYLIKTRGQQVTLSCSPISGHRSVSWYQQTPGQGLQFLFEYFSETQRNKGNFPGRFSGRQFSNSRSEMNVSTLELGDSALYLCASSRPLDTQYFGPGTRLTVL.

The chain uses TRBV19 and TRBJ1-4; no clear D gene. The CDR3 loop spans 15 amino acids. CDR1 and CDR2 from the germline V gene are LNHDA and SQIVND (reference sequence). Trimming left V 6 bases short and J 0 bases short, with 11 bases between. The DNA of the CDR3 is TGTGCCAGTAGCCGTTGGTGGGCAACTAATGAAAAACTGTTTTTT. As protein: CASSRWWATNEKLFF.